This TCR beta chain is drawn from a study of blood T cell repertoires in COVID-19. Across the study: Acute and convalescent COVID-19 samples came from the United States, Italy and Spain. T cells, B-cell-depleted T cells, or PBMCs provided the cDNA or gDNA that served as material.

Original data processing: Amplified reference gene primers provided the basis for estimating nucleated cell counts. The repertoire was sequenced with immunoSEQ multiplex PCR; TCRdb's copy has only in-frame clones and lacks some. The DNA was the basis for D and trimming; V, J and clone size are from that table. The table has 240,000 or so clones, around four fifths seen once. This clone appeared a few times. The CDR3 is made up of 16 amino acids. Trimming cost V 1 base and J 4 bases; bases outside gene matches: 4. The germline V gene encodes CDR1 GTSNPN and CDR2 SVGIG (reference sequence). The sequenced sample consisted of peripheral blood. The chain links TRBV30 to TRBJ2-3; 14 nucleotides align to TRBD2. The sequence was collected from a woman of 80 years or more with acute or convalescent COVID-19. CDR3 sequence: CAWSEPGLAGADTQYF. In nucleotides, the CDR3 is TGTGCCTGGAGTGAACCGGGACTAGCGGGAGCAGATACGCAGTATTTT.